A selection of T cell receptor beta chains follows, all from one sample in a study of T cell repertoires in cytomegalovirus infection. A single record per CDR3 protein comes from TCRdb applying MiXCR to the reads. The sample lists over 100,000 distinct CDR3 sequences, 29% occurring once. Their antigen targets remain unknown. The sample consisted of CD8+ T cells from cultured PBMCs, taken from culture after CMV antigen stimulation. The receptors come from a human donor in good health (CMV status not recorded). Some clones in this sample may be carry-over from other donors' samples. CDR3s include the opening cysteine and the closing phenylalanine or tryptophan. The D gene is left open where the match is weak. Expanded clones get a size class; other rows say once, few or many, or leave the size out.

V,size,D,J,length,DNA,CDR3
TRBV5-1,once,TRBD2,TRBJ2-1,16,TGCGCCAGCAGCGACGGGTCTAGCGGGGGAGGGGATGAGCAGTTCTTC,CASSDGSSGGGDEQFF
TRBV7-3,few,NA,TRBJ2-7,11,TGTGCCAGCAGCGATAGCGGAGAGCAGTACTTC,CASSDSGEQYF
TRBV7-9,few,NA,TRBJ2-1,14,TGTGCCAGCAGCGTGAAGGGTTCGGTCAATGAGCAGTTCTTC,CASSVKGSVNEQFF
TRBV7-2,many,NA,TRBJ2-1,17,TGTGCCAGCAGTCCCGTAGGGCAGGGTTTCTCCTACAATGAGCAGTTCTTC,CASSPVGQGFSYNEQFF
TRBV25-1,NA,NA,TRBJ2-1,16,TGTGCCAGCAGCGGCAGAGGGGGGAACTCCTACAATGAGCAGTTCTTC,CASSGRGGNSYNEQFF
TRBV19,few,NA,TRBJ1-5,16,TGTGCCAGTACTCCCCTGGGAGACAGGACTTATCAGCCCCAGCATTTT,CASTPLGDRTYQPQHF
TRBV20-1,NA,NA,TRBJ2-1,10,TGCAGTGCTAGGGAGAATGAGCAGTTCTTC,CSARENEQFF
TRBV12-3/TRBV12-4,few,TRBD1,TRBJ1-5,13,TGTGCCAGCAGGGCAGGGGGTTATCAGCCCCAGCATTTT,CASRAGGYQPQHF
TRBV19,many,NA,TRBJ2-3,14,TGTGCCAGTAGTATAGGGTTTAGCGCAGATACGCAGTATTTT,CASSIGFSADTQYF
TRBV27,few,NA,TRBJ1-2,15,TGTGCCAGCAGTCCCCGGGGAGGAGCTAACTATGGCTACACCTTC,CASSPRGGANYGYTF
TRBV4-1,NA,NA,TRBJ2-3,12,TGCGCCAGCAGCCAGTTAGGAGATACGCAGTATTTT,CASSQLGDTQYF
TRBV27,few,NA,TRBJ1-1,14,TGTGCCAGCAGTCCACGCCGGGTGAACACTGAAGCTTTCTTT,CASSPRRVNTEAFF
TRBV7-6,few,TRBD1,TRBJ2-7,15,TGTGCCAGCAGCGTTTGGACAGGGGGTTCCTACGAGCAGTACTTC,CASSVWTGGSYEQYF
TRBV19,NA,NA,TRBJ1-5,17,TGTGCCAGTAGCTATTTTCTACTTGGACAGAAAAATCAGCCCCAGCATTTT,CASSYFLLGQKNQPQHF
TRBV7-8,NA,NA,TRBJ1-1,15,TGTGCCAGCAGCCCCGTAGGGGTCCCGAACACTGAAGCTTTCTTT,CASSPVGVPNTEAFF
TRBV9,NA,TRBD2,TRBJ2-5,13,TGTGCCAGCAGCGGACTAGCGGGGAAGACCCAGTACTTC,CASSGLAGKTQYF
TRBV5-6,many,NA,TRBJ1-1,12,TGTGCCAGCAGCTTGGTGAACACTGAAGCTTTCTTT,CASSLVNTEAFF
TRBV11-2,few,NA,TRBJ1-3,14,TGTGCCAGCAGCTTATCAGCCTCTGGAAACACCATATATTTT,CASSLSASGNTIYF
TRBV6-5,NA,TRBD1,TRBJ1-5,15,TGTGCCAGCAGCTCCGGACAGGGACGGGGTCAGCCCCAGCATTTT,CASSSGQGRGQPQHF
TRBV7-9,NA,TRBD1,TRBJ2-5,14,TGTGCCAGCAGGCACGAGGGGGCTGGGAAGACCCAGTACTTC,CASRHEGAGKTQYF
TRBV2,few,NA,TRBJ1-1,14,TGTGCCCAATTTGGGGGTGATTTGAACACTGAAGCTTTCTTT,CAQFGGDLNTEAFF
TRBV28,few,NA,TRBJ2-3,17,TGTGCCAGCAGTCTCACCCTGGCGGGGGCAAAGACGAATACGCAGTATTTT,CASSLTLAGAKTNTQYF
TRBV28,NA,NA,TRBJ2-1,12,TGTGCCAGCCAGGGGCTAAGGAATGAGCAGTTCTTC,CASQGLRNEQFF
TRBV7-3,many,NA,TRBJ2-3,15,TGTGCCAGCAGCCCTGATGGATTGGGCGCAGATACGCAGTATTTT,CASSPDGLGADTQYF
TRBV7-2,many,TRBD2,TRBJ2-2,15,TGTGCCAGCAGCTTATCCGCGGGGGGGCCCGGGGAGCTGTTTTTT,CASSLSAGGPGELFF
TRBV19,few,NA,TRBJ2-2,12,TGTGCCAGTAGTGACCTCACCGGGGAGCTGTTTTTT,CASSDLTGELFF
TRBV7-2,many,TRBD2,TRBJ2-1,16,TGTGCCAGCAGCCCTAAGCGGGGTAGCTCCTACAATGAGCAGTTCTTC,CASSPKRGSSYNEQFF